Listed here is a single T cell receptor (beta chain). As yet, its antigen is unknown. Additional DNA sequences in this sample encode the identical CDR3. The data belong to a study of T cell responses to AZD1222 COVID-19 vaccine. V lost 3 bases, J lost 7 bases, and 1 base stayed unmatched. CDR3 length: 14 residues. CDR1 is MNHEY and CDR2 is SMNVEV in the germline V gene (reference sequence). Study-wide results and caveats: Baseline seropositivity characterized only six AZD1222 recipients. Possibly, clonal diversity was underestimated; donors were largely white British and included more females.

Produced via immunoSEQ multiplex PCR; TCRdb's table is partial and in-frame only. Among 90,000 to 95,000 clones listed, more than 75% were seen once. The V gene is TRBV27, the J gene TRBJ1-6, with 9 bases lining up with TRBD1. The source was peripheral blood, collected on day 0 of AZD1222 vaccination. The clonotype comes from an adult in good health. The CDR3 nucleotides are TGTGCCAGCAGTTTGGGACAGGGCAATTCACCCCTCCACTTT. Protein sequence: CASSLGQGNSPLHF.